This record covers a single TCR beta chain. Every single patient, without exception, relapsed after autologous stem cell transplantation, and brentuximab vedotin exposure varied. CD8+ T cell isolation from thawed PBMCs was performed by magnetic negative selection. Patients reached a best response of complete response, partial response or progressive disease. The data are from a study of PD-1 blockade in classical Hodgkin lymphoma. With 6 bases clipped from V and 4 bases from J, the junction kept 14 bases outside the gene matches. The CDR3 runs to 17 residues. CDR1 is SGHDN, CDR2 FVKESK, per germline. Repertoires were generated with immunoSEQ multiplex PCR, while TCRdb's copy carries only in-frame clones and drops some. This sample has 10,000 to 15,000 clones; around 85% occur once, and the top ten carry around 24%.

This chain connects TRBV14 to TRBJ2-2; 7 bases align to TRBD1. The specimen comprised CD8+ T cells from blood, sampled at baseline. This receptor was taken from a human donor with classical Hodgkin lymphoma. CDR3 amino acids: CASSLDWDRLLTGELFF. In nucleotides, the CDR3 is TGTGCCAGCAGTCTGGATTGGGACAGACTTCTCACCGGGGAGCTGTTTTTT.